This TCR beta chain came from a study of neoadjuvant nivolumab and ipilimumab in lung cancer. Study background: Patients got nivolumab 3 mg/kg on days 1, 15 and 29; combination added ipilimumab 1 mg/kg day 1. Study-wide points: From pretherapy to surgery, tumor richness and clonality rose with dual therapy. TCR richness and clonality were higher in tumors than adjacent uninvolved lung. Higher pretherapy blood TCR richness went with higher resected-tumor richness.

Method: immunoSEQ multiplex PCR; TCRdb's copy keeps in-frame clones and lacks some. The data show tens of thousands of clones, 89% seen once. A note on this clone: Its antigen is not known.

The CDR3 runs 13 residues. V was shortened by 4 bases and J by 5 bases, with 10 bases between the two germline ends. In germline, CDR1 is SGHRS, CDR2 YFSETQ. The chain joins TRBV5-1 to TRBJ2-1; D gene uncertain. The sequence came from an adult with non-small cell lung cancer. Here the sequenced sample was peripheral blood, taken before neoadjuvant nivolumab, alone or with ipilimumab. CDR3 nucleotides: TGCGCCAGCAGCACGAACCCCAACAATGAGCAGTTCTTC. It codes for CASSTNPNNEQFF.